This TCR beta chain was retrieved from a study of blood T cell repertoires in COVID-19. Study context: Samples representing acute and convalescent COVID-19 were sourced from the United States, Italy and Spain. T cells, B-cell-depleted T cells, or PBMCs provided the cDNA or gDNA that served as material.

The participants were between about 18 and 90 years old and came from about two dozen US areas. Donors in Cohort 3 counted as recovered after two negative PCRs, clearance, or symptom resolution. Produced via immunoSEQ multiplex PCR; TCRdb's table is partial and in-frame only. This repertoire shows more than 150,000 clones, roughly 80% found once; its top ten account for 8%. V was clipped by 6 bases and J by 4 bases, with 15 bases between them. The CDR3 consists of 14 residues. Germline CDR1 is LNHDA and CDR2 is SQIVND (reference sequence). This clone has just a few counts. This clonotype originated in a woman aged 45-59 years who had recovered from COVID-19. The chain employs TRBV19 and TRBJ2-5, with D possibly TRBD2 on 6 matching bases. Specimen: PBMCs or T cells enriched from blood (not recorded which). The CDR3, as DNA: TGTGCCAGTAGAGACCGCGGGGCGATAGAGACCCAGTACTTC. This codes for CASRDRGAIETQYF.